Below are 22 T cell receptor beta chains sequenced from a single sample in a study of blood T cell repertoires in COVID-19. TCRdb's copy holds only in-frame clones and misses some; the assay was immunoSEQ multiplex PCR. Of more than 95,000 clones detected, around four fifths appear once; the ten largest clones hold around 25%. What was sequenced was peripheral blood. All receptors derive from a human donor in a cohort sampled during active COVID-19.

This clone was seen just once. The rearrangement links TRBV6-2 or TRBV6-3 to TRBJ2-3; TRBD1 might be the D (9 bases). Germline assignment: CDR1 MNHEY and CDR2 SVGEGT. This CDR3 is built from 17 residues. V lost 2 bases to trimming and J lost 6 bases, with 21 bases between them. The CDR3 DNA reads as TGTGCCAGCAGTTACCCGCGGGGGGACAGGGCTAAGGATACGCAGTATTTT. Protein: CASSYPRGDRAKDTQYF.

The genes are TRBV7-3 and TRBJ1-1, with D maybe TRBD1 (5 bases). The CDR3 spans 16 residues. Trimming cost V 1 base and J 1 base, with 13 bases left between them. The V gene's germline CDR1 is SGHTA and CDR2 FQGTGA. This CDR3 is CASSLIGAATNTEAFF. The CDR3 region has the DNA TGTGCCAGCAGCTTAATAGGGGCGGCGACGAACACTGAAGCTTTCTTT.

This chain uses TRBV6-5 with TRBJ2-3; maybe TRBD1 (5 bases). V dropped 6 bases and J dropped 4 bases, with 14 bases sitting between them. The CDR3 sequence is 14 residues long. Per germline, CDR1 MNHEY and CDR2 SVGAGI. The DNA of the CDR3 is TGTGCCAGCAGAGCGTGGGGCCGGGCAGATACGCAGTATTTT. Its protein product is CASRAWGRADTQYF.

This rearrangement joins TRBV7-2 to TRBJ1-2; D may be TRBD1 (5 bases). Germline-derived CDR1 and CDR2 are SGHTA and FQGNSA. The CDR3 runs to 15 residues. V lost 0 bases and J 8 bases, leaving 16 bases between the germline ends. This CDR3 reads CASSLARWQGGGYTF. CDR3 DNA sequence: TGTGCCAGCAGCTTAGCGCGCTGGCAGGGCGGCGGCTACACCTTC.

V usage is TRBV7-9 and J usage is TRBJ2-1, with 13 nucleotides matching TRBD2. The CDR3 sequence is 16 residues long. V trimming: 2 bases; J trimming: 8 bases; junction bases outside the gene matches: 6. Germline V gene sequence: CDR1 SEHNR, CDR2 FQNEAQ (reference sequence). CDR3 amino acids: CASSLMTSGGRDEQFF. For the CDR3, the DNA is TGTGCCAGCAGCTTAATGACTAGCGGGGGGCGGGATGAGCAGTTCTTC.

The chain employs TRBV7-9 and TRBJ1-4; TRBD1 matches at 11 bases. The J segment lost 8 bases and the V segment lost 7 bases, leaving 6 bases of the junction unmatched. CDR1 is SEHNR, CDR2 FQNEAQ, per germline (reference sequence). CDR3 length equals 14 residues. The CDR3 DNA reads TGTGCCAGCATCGGGGACAGGGGGGACGAAAAACTGTTTTTT. The encoded protein is CASIGDRGDEKLFF.

The CDR3 here is CASSYSIGGPNTEAFF. The CDR3 region has the DNA TGTGCCAGCAGTTACTCGATAGGAGGGCCGAACACTGAAGCTTTCTTT. The chain couples TRBV6-5 to TRBJ1-1; D remains ambiguous. Trimming pared 0 bases from V and 1 base from J, leaving 12 bases between. CDR3 size: 16 residues. The germline CDR1 and CDR2 sequences are MNHEY and SVGAGI.

This chain uses TRBV28 with TRBJ1-2, with a tentative D call TRBD1 (5 bases). The length of the CDR3 is 14 residues. The germline V gene has CDR1 MDHEN and CDR2 SYDVKM. V was clipped by 5 bases and J by 0 bases, with 10 bases between them. The CDR3 here is CASSGAATNYGYTF. The DNA of the CDR3 is TGTGCCAGCAGTGGGGCAGCTACTAACTATGGCTACACCTTC.

Concerning this clone itself: The junction differs from germline at one of its ends, possibly a read error. The chain employs TRBV4-2 and TRBJ1-1; TRBD1 matches at 9 bases. CDR1 is LGHNA, CDR2 YNFKEQ, per germline. CDR3 length: 16 amino acids. Here the CDR3 DNA reads TGTGCCAGCAGCCAAGCGGTTGGACAGGGGAACTCTGAAGCTTTCTTT. Amino acids: CASSQAVGQGNSEAFF.

The chain joins TRBV7-9 to TRBJ2-3; the D is unclear. This CDR3 contains 16 residues. Germline-derived CDR1 and CDR2 are SEHNR and FQNEAQ (reference sequence). Trimming pared 5 bases from V and 3 bases from J, leaving 18 bases between. Written as DNA, the CDR3 is TGTGCCAGCAGCCCGAATTCCCCCGGGTTGACAGATACGCAGTATTTT. It translates to CASSPNSPGLTDTQYF. Using reference TRBV7-9 and TRBJ2-3 for the parts outside the CDR3, the full variable domain is DTGVSQNPRHKITKRGQNVTFRCDPISEHNRLYWYRQTLGQGPEFLTYFQNEAQLEKSRLLSDRFSAERPKGSFSTLEIQRTEQGDSAMYLCASSPNSPGLTDTQYFGPGTRLTVL.

Of note for this clone: This same CDR3 is encoded by further DNA sequences in the sample. This rearrangement joins TRBV11-2 to TRBJ2-5; 12 bases agree with TRBD2. V was pared by 3 bases and J by 4 bases, with 0 bases of the junction left unmatched. Looked up from germline, CDR1 is SGHAT and CDR2 is FQNNGV. The CDR3 is 14 amino acids. This chain's CDR3 is CASSLGLAGETQYF. In DNA, the CDR3 is TGTGCCAGCAGCTTGGGACTAGCGGGAGAGACCCAGTACTTC.

The V gene is TRBV11-2, the J gene TRBJ2-1, with 10 bases that match TRBD1. The CDR3 spans 15 residues. CDR1 is SGHAT and CDR2 is FQNNGV in the germline V gene. J was trimmed by 3 bases and V by 5 bases; bases with no gene match: 4. Written as DNA, the CDR3 is TGTGCCAGCAGCCCGAGGACAGGGGGCTACAATGAGCAGTTCTTC. This encodes CASSPRTGGYNEQFF.

V is TRBV28 and J is TRBJ2-2; tentative D call: TRBD1 (6 bases). This CDR3 comprises 13 residues. Germline values: CDR1 MDHEN, CDR2 SYDVKM. Trimming left V 10 bases short and J 5 bases short, with 14 bases between. The DNA of the CDR3 is TGTGCCACCGCGGACAGCCGGACCGGGGAGCTGTTTTTT. As protein: CATADSRTGELFF.

CDR3 nucleotide sequence: TGTGCCATCAGTAACAGGAACACTGAAGCTTTCTTT. Protein product: CAISNRNTEAFF. The chain combines TRBV10-3 with TRBJ1-1; D not certain. Trimming removed 5 bases at V and 1 base at J, with 5 bases between. The germline CDR1 and CDR2 sequences are ENHRY and SYGVKD. The CDR3 extends over 12 amino acids.

The CDR3 is CASSPFNTGDYGYTF. CDR3 sequence (DNA): TGTGCCAGCAGCCCGTTTAATACAGGGGACTATGGCTACACCTTC. The rearrangement links TRBV5-4 to TRBJ1-2; TRBD1 agrees at 7 bases. With V trimmed by 4 bases and J by 3 bases, 9 bases remained unmatched. There are 15 residues in the CDR3. Germline V CDR1 and CDR2: SGHNT, YYREEE (reference sequence).

This chain links TRBV28 with TRBJ2-3; D unclear. The germline V gene encodes CDR1 MDHEN and CDR2 SYDVKM. Trimming removed 4 bases at V and 4 bases at J, with 12 bases between. The CDR3 runs 14 residues. For the CDR3, the DNA is TGTGCCAGCAGTTCCTCAAGCCTTCCAGATACGCAGTATTTT. Protein: CASSSSSLPDTQYF.

J is TRBJ2-1 and V is TRBV5-1; D is perhaps TRBD2 (5 bases). This CDR3 has 15 residues. Trimming removed 1 base from V and 4 bases from J, with 12 bases in between. CDR1 is SGHRS, CDR2 YFSETQ, per germline. The CDR3 DNA sequence: TGCGCCAGCAGCTTGTTTGCGGGCACTTACAATGAGCAGTTCTTC. Protein sequence: CASSLFAGTYNEQFF.

This rearrangement joins TRBV19 to TRBJ1-1, with a tentative D call TRBD1 (5 bases). V was clipped by 7 bases and J by 4 bases, with 10 bases between them. This CDR3 comprises 12 residues. Germline V gene sequence: CDR1 LNHDA, CDR2 SQIVND (reference sequence). In DNA form, the CDR3 reads TGTGCCAGTAACGACAGAGGCACTGAAGCTTTCTTT. Its translation: CASNDRGTEAFF. Variable domain in full (rest from reference TRBV19 and TRBJ1-1): DGGITQSPKYLFRKEGQNVTLSCEQNLNHDAMYWYRQDPGQGLRLIYYSQIVNDFQKGDIAEGYSVSREKKESFPLTVTSAQKNPTAFYLCASNDRGTEAFFGQGTRLTVV.

The chain uses TRBV28 and TRBJ2-7; tentatively, D is TRBD2 (6 bases). The germline gives CDR1 MDHEN, CDR2 SYDVKM. CDR3 length: 15 amino acids. V was pared by 7 bases and J by 3 bases, with 19 bases between. In nucleotides, the CDR3 is TGTGCCAGCAATGGCCGAGAGTTGGGGGGCTACGAGCAGTACTTC. Translating it yields CASNGRELGGYEQYF.

This chain uses TRBV18 with TRBJ1-1, with unresolved D. The CDR3 length is 14 residues. The V gene's germline CDR1 is KGHSH and CDR2 LQKENI. Trimming left V 2 bases short and J 8 bases short, with 15 bases between. The CDR3 nucleotides are TGTGCCAGCTCACCAGAGATGCCTCCTTCGGAAGCTTTCTTT. This translates into CASSPEMPPSEAFF.

This chain connects TRBV28 to TRBJ2-2; tentative D call: TRBD1 (5 bases). V was cut by 3 bases and J by 5 bases, with 16 bases left in between. This CDR3 contains 16 residues. CDR1 and CDR2 from the germline V gene are MDHEN and SYDVKM. The DNA of the CDR3 is TGTGCCAGCAGTTTCCAGGGCAGAAAGGCAACCGGGGAGCTGTTTTTT. This sequence encodes CASSFQGRKATGELFF.

This CDR3 is CASSEGVAGAYEQYF. The CDR3 DNA follows: TGTGCCAGCAGTGAAGGGGTGGCAGGGGCCTACGAGCAGTACTTC. The chain recombines TRBV2 with TRBJ2-7; tentative D call: TRBD1 (6 bases). V dropped 1 base and J dropped 2 bases, with 12 bases sitting between them. The germline gives CDR1 SNHLY, CDR2 FYNNEI. CDR3 length: 15 residues.